What follows are 14 T cell receptor beta chains derived from one specimen sequenced in a study of chemoradiotherapy in HPV16-positive cancers. The method was immunoSEQ multiplex PCR; TCRdb's version includes in-frame clones alone and lacks a portion of them. The data contain roughly 30,000 clones, about nine tenths of them singletons. Sample: blood, taken from a patient who underwent chemoradiotherapy. The origin of the receptors is a human donor with HPV-associated anogenital cancer.

The chain links TRBV11-3 to TRBJ2-1; D call uncertain. Germline assignment: CDR1 SGHNT and CDR2 YENEEA. V shed 0 bases and J shed 5 bases, with 23 bases lying between them. The CDR3 covers 19 residues. CDR3 bases: TGTGCCAGCAGCTTAGATCTGGGGATTTTTAATCAGAAGGACAATGAGCAGTTCTTC. Its translation is CASSLDLGIFNQKDNEQFF.

The rearrangement joins TRBV11-3 to TRBJ1-2; possible D gene TRBD1, 5 bases. Trimming pared 6 bases from V and 8 bases from J, leaving 10 bases between. This CDR3 is built from 11 residues. Germline CDR1 SGHNT, CDR2 YENEEA. Here the CDR3 DNA reads TGTGCCAGCAGTCTGGGGCGCGGCTACACCTTC. This codes for CASSLGRGYTF.

J is TRBJ2-1 and V is TRBV2, with 7 bases matching TRBD1. This CDR3 has 14 residues. Germline lookup yields CDR1 SNHLY and CDR2 FYNNEI. The V gene end was trimmed by 3 bases and the J gene end by 10 bases; junction bases not matched to a gene: 9. Written as DNA, the CDR3 is TGTGCCAGCAGTGATAGGACAGGCCGATACGAGCAGTTCTTC. As protein: CASSDRTGRYEQFF.

This rearrangement joins TRBV7-9 to TRBJ2-7; D gene ambiguous. The CDR3 covers 14 residues. From germline, CDR1 is SEHNR and CDR2 FQNEAQ (reference sequence). The germline V and J ends were trimmed by 0 bases and 2 bases, with 8 bases remaining between them. The CDR3 nucleotides are TGTGCCAGCAGCTTAGCCCAGATCCCCTACGAGCAGTACTTC. Encoded protein: CASSLAQIPYEQYF.

This rearrangement joins TRBV10-3 to TRBJ2-1, with D uncertain. The V end lost 2 bases, the J end lost 4 bases, and 3 bases lay between the germline ends. The CDR3 runs to 12 residues. From germline, CDR1 is ENHRY and CDR2 SYGVKD. CDR3 amino acids: CAISEEYNEQFF. The CDR3 DNA sequence: TGTGCCATCAGTGAGGAGTACAATGAGCAGTTCTTC.

This chain joins TRBV4-1 and TRBJ2-6; tentatively, D is TRBD2 (5 bases). Between the trimmed V and J ends, which lost 1 base and 1 base, there was a span of 14 bases. Germline values: CDR1 MGHRA, CDR2 YSYEKL. This CDR3 is built from 18 residues. Written as DNA, the CDR3 is TGCGCCAGCAGCCAAGTCCCTCCTCGAGGGTCTGGGGCCAACGTCCTGACTTTC. This gives the protein CASSQVPPRGSGANVLTF.

This chain links TRBV2 with TRBJ2-2, with TRBD1 matching 7 bases. The germline V gene has CDR1 SNHLY and CDR2 FYNNEI. CDR3 length equals 14 residues. The J segment lost 7 bases and the V segment lost 6 bases, leaving 8 bases of the junction unmatched. The CDR3 here is CASSIRQGNGELFF. DNA for the CDR3: TGTGCCAGCAGCATAAGACAGGGAAACGGGGAGCTGTTTTTT.

This clone appeared a single time. The chain uses TRBV19 and TRBJ1-2, with 8 bases aligning to TRBD1. The CDR3 is 15 residues long. J gave up 0 bases and V 8 bases, and 8 bases lay outside the gene matches. In germline, CDR1 is LNHDA, CDR2 SQIVND (reference sequence). For the CDR3, the DNA is TGTGCCAGTCGACGGACAGGGCGTTCTAACTATGGCTACACCTTC. It is translated as CASRRTGRSNYGYTF.

The V gene is TRBV7-2, the J gene TRBJ2-3, with D hard to call. CDR1 is SGHTA, CDR2 FQGNSA, per germline. V lost 5 bases and J 7 bases, leaving 10 bases between the germline ends. This CDR3 is 12 amino acids long. The CDR3 loop reads CASSPYDYTQYF. CDR3 DNA: TGTGCCAGCAGCCCCTATGATTATACGCAGTATTTT.

J is TRBJ1-2 and V is TRBV19; D uncertain. The CDR3 is made up of 12 amino acids. Trimming pared 6 bases from V and 8 bases from J, leaving 13 bases between. CDR1 is LNHDA and CDR2 is SQIVND in the germline V gene (reference sequence). Here the CDR3 reads CASRDGVRGYTF. The CDR3, as DNA: TGTGCCAGTAGAGACGGAGTACGAGGCTACACCTTC.

The chain links TRBV19 to TRBJ1-5; no firm D call. The germline V gene encodes CDR1 LNHDA and CDR2 SQIVND (reference sequence). Trimming stripped 3 bases from V and 7 bases from J, with 7 bases between. The CDR3 sequence is 12 residues long. Here the CDR3 DNA reads TGTGCCAGTAGTATGGGCGAACAGCCCCAGCATTTT. Translation gives CASSMGEQPQHF.

This clone was seen once. V gene TRBV2 combines with J gene TRBJ2-7, with TRBD2 matching over 7 bases. Germline trimming cut 5 bases from V and 6 bases from J; bases unmatched to any gene: 4. CDR1 and CDR2 (germline): SNHLY, FYNNEI. This CDR3 has 12 amino acids. The CDR3 protein is CASSTGLVEQYF. The CDR3 DNA follows: TGTGCCAGCAGTACCGGACTAGTCGAGCAGTACTTC.

The chain uses TRBV27 and TRBJ2-7; no firm D call. This CDR3 has 13 residues. V was trimmed by 4 bases and J by 3 bases, leaving 10 bases between them. The V gene's germline CDR1 is MNHEY and CDR2 SMNVEV (reference sequence). CDR3 DNA sequence: TGTGCCAGCAGTTCCCCCGGCTACTACGAGCAGTACTTC. It yields the protein CASSSPGYYEQYF.

J is TRBJ1-5 and V is TRBV30; 8 nucleotides agree with TRBD1. From germline, CDR1 is GTSNPN and CDR2 SVGIG (reference sequence). The CDR3 covers 16 residues. Trimming removed 3 bases from V and 6 bases from J; junction bases left unmatched: 13. CDR3 in DNA: TGTGCCTGGAGCGTGGGACAGGTCGTTTTTAGTCAGCCCCAGCATTTT. This translates into CAWSVGQVVFSQPQHF.